A selection of T cell receptor beta chains follows, all from one sample in a study of blood T cell repertoires in COVID-19. Generated by immunoSEQ multiplex PCR, the TCRdb table keeps only in-frame clones and is missing some. The sample carries about 99,000 clones, 84% recorded once. Sequences were obtained from peripheral blood. The source is a man between 65 and 85 years old with active or convalescent COVID-19. CDR3s include the opening cysteine and the closing phenylalanine or tryptophan. A D gene is named only where the DNA matches it firmly. For some rows the clone size is stated as once, few or many, or as a class when expanded; others skip it.

J gene,V gene,D gene,clone size,CDR3 DNA,CDR3 protein
TRBJ2-1,TRBV15,TRBD1,NA,TGTGCCACCAGCAGGGGGACAGGGGGAAGGTACAATGAGCAGTTCTTC,CATSRGTGGRYNEQFF
TRBJ2-3,TRBV28,NA,NA,TGTGCCAGCAGTTTGTTTATCGACATCTCAGATACGCAGTATTTT,CASSLFIDISDTQYF
TRBJ1-3,TRBV19,NA,NA,TGTGCCAGTAGTATTAACGGGGGGAACACCATATATTTT,CASSINGGNTIYF
TRBJ2-2,TRBV7-2,NA,few,TGTGCCAGCAGCTTAGGTGCGACCGGGGAGCTGTTTTTT,CASSLGATGELFF
TRBJ1-5,TRBV7-2,TRBD1,NA,TGTGCCAGCAGCAAAAGGACAGGGGACAATCAGCCCCAGCATTTT,CASSKRTGDNQPQHF
TRBJ2-1,TRBV27,NA,NA,TGTGCCAGCACCCCGGCGGCTCGCTCCTACAATGAGCAGTTCTTC,CASTPAARSYNEQFF
TRBJ2-2,TRBV5-5,NA,NA,TGTGCCAGCAGCTTAATGCTGACTACGAACACCGGGGAGCTGTTTTTT,CASSLMLTTNTGELFF
TRBJ1-4,TRBV28,TRBD1,NA,TGTGCCAGCAGGCGGACAGGGGTTGAAAAACTGTTTTTT,CASRRTGVEKLFF
TRBJ1-6,TRBV29-1,TRBD1,NA,TGCAGCGTTCGGACCACAGGGGATTCACCCCTCCACTTT,CSVRTTGDSPLHF
TRBJ2-3,TRBV9,TRBD1,NA,TGTGCCAGCGAGGGACAGGCTAGCACAGATACGCAGTATTTT,CASEGQASTDTQYF
TRBJ2-1,TRBV29-1,TRBD2,NA,TGCAGCGTTAAAACTAGCGGGGACCACAATGAGCAGTTCTTC,CSVKTSGDHNEQFF
TRBJ1-1,TRBV6-5,TRBD1,NA,TGTGCCAGCACGTGGGACAGGGTGACTGAAGCTTTCTTT,CASTWDRVTEAFF
TRBJ2-5,TRBV7-2,TRBD2,NA,TGTGCCAGCAGCTTAGCGCCGGGACTAGCGGGGGGAGAGACCCAGTACTTC,CASSLAPGLAGGETQYF
TRBJ2-1,TRBV11-2,TRBD2,NA,TGTGCCAGCAGCTTTCTTAGCGGGGGGGCGATCGAGCAGTTCTTC,CASSFLSGGAIEQFF
TRBJ1-2,TRBV5-1,NA,NA,TGCGCCAGCAGCCCTCAGCAACTAGTCAGCTACACCTTC,CASSPQQLVSYTF
TRBJ2-4,TRBV19,NA,NA,TGTGCCAGTAGTCAAACTGTGGACATTCAGTACTTC,CASSQTVDIQYF
TRBJ2-2,TRBV2,TRBD1,NA,TGTGCCAGCAGTTTTGGACAGGGGATAAGCGGGGAGCTGTTTTTT,CASSFGQGISGELFF
TRBJ1-6,TRBV6-5,NA,NA,TGTGCCAGCAGCCCCACAGTTTATAATTCACCCCTCCACTTT,CASSPTVYNSPLHF
TRBJ1-4,TRBV19,NA,NA,TGTGCCAGTAGTATCGGGGGTACAACTAATGAAAAACTGTTTTTT,CASSIGGTTNEKLFF
TRBJ2-3,TRBV6-5,TRBD2,NA,TGTGCCAGCAGTTCCAGACTAGCGGGGGACCGAGATACGCAGTATTTT,CASSSRLAGDRDTQYF
TRBJ2-6,TRBV5-4,NA,NA,TGTGCCAGCAGCTCGCACAGGGTTGGGGCCAACGTCCTGACTTTC,CASSSHRVGANVLTF
TRBJ1-3,TRBV10-3,NA,NA,TGTGCCATCAGTGCAACTGGAAACACCATATATTTT,CAISATGNTIYF